Shown below are 24 T cell receptor beta chains from a single sample sequenced in a study of STAT5B mutations in CD4+ large granular lymphocyte leukemia (dated by TCRdb to 2022 to 2024). Library method: the immunoSEQ multiplex PCR assay. Imported from immuneACCESS, the table was reduced by TCRdb to in-frame sequences with V and J called. These copies leave out some clones; in studies compared against another copy, an unresolved V gene accounts for under half, and the cause of the remainder is not known. The sample has approximately 41,000 clones on record, around 85% of them singletons. Clones ranked in the top ten supply roughly 1.3% of the sample. Sequenced sample: CD4+ T cells from blood buffy coats. The receptor set was obtained from a human donor in good health.

A single count supports this clone. The gene calls are TRBV7-2 and TRBJ2-1; D is ambiguous. Looked up from germline, CDR1 is SGHTA and CDR2 is FQGNSA. V was shortened by 5 bases and J by 0 bases, with 14 bases between the two germline ends. This CDR3 spans 16 amino acids. The CDR3 DNA is TGTGCCAGCAGCCCCCAGCCCGCGTTCTCCTACAATGAGCAGTTCTTC. Translating gives CASSPQPAFSYNEQFF. The full variable domain, completed using reference TRBV7-2 and TRBJ2-1, is GAGVSQSPSNKVTEKGKDVELRCDPISGHTALYWYRQSLGQGLEFLIYFQGNSAPDKSGLPSDRFSAERTGGSVSTLTIQRTQQEDSAVYLCASSPQPAFSYNEQFFGPGTRLTVL.

This chain joins TRBV7-2 and TRBJ1-1; D ambiguous. Per germline, CDR1 SGHTA and CDR2 FQGNSA. The CDR3 loop spans 13 amino acids. Trimming removed 7 bases at V and 0 bases at J, with 9 bases between. The CDR3 loop reads CASNDRLNTEAFF. The DNA for the CDR3 is TGTGCCAGCAACGACCGGTTGAACACTGAAGCTTTCTTT.

The gene calls are TRBV27 and TRBJ2-5; 11 positions match TRBD1. V shed 6 bases and J 5 bases; nucleotides not matched to a gene: 8. Germline V gene lookup returns CDR1 MNHEY and CDR2 SMNVEV (reference sequence). The CDR3 has 15 residues. CDR3 coding DNA: TGTGCCAGCAGCCCTGGGACAGGGGGTGTTGAGACCCAGTACTTC. It translates to CASSPGTGGVETQYF.

This clone appeared a few times. CDR3 nucleotide sequence: TGTGCCAGCTGGGATCACAATCAGCCCCAGCATTTT. This translates into CASWDHNQPQHF. The V gene is TRBV28, the J gene TRBJ1-5; D is unclear. Germline assignment: CDR1 MDHEN and CDR2 SYDVKM. Trimming removed 8 bases from V and 3 bases from J, with 8 bases in between. There are 12 residues in the CDR3.

V usage is TRBV27 and J usage is TRBJ2-4, with 8 bases lining up with TRBD2. V dropped 6 bases and J dropped 5; count of bases not matched to a gene: 3. The germline V gene has CDR1 MNHEY and CDR2 SMNVEV (reference sequence). The CDR3 has 13 amino acids. CDR3 DNA sequence: TGTGCCAGCAGAGCTAGCGGGCAAAACATTCAGTACTTC. Translating gives CASRASGQNIQYF.

This clone was found a few times. The chain recombines TRBV19 with TRBJ1-1; weak D call: TRBD1 (6 bases). This CDR3 contains 14 residues. Trimming left V 5 bases short and J 1 base short, with 11 bases between. CDR1 is LNHDA and CDR2 is SQIVND in the germline V gene (reference sequence). This CDR3 is CASSAGQPNTEAFF. The CDR3 DNA reads TGTGCCAGTAGTGCCGGACAGCCGAACACTGAAGCTTTCTTT. The full variable domain, its missing parts supplied by reference TRBV19 and TRBJ1-1, is DGGITQSPKYLFRKEGQNVTLSCEQNLNHDAMYWYRQDPGQGLRLIYYSQIVNDFQKGDIAEGYSVSREKKESFPLTVTSAQKNPTAFYLCASSAGQPNTEAFFGQGTRLTVV.

This chain links TRBV5-1 with TRBJ2-7; D unclear. This CDR3 comprises 12 residues. Germline CDR1 SGHRS, CDR2 YFSETQ. Trimming took 6 bases from V and 2 from J, leaving 9 bases between them. The DNA of the CDR3 is TGCGCCAGCACGGTGGGAACCTACGAGCAGTACTTC. Protein product: CASTVGTYEQYF.

The chain carries TRBV27 and TRBJ2-7; TRBD1 aligns across 7 bases. V dropped 2 bases and J dropped 3; count of bases not matched to a gene: 13. Germline V gene sequence: CDR1 MNHEY, CDR2 SMNVEV (reference sequence). There are 17 residues in the CDR3. In DNA, the CDR3 is TGTGCCAGCAGTTTAGTTTCTTCGACAGGGTATGGCTACGAGCAGTACTTC. Protein product: CASSLVSSTGYGYEQYF.

This chain uses TRBV7-2 with TRBJ2-7; D ambiguous. Per germline, CDR1 SGHTA and CDR2 FQGNSA. Trimming removed 5 bases from V and 4 bases from J, with 9 bases in between. The CDR3 has 12 residues. The DNA for the CDR3 is TGTGCCAGCAGCCCCTCAAGATACGAGCAGTACTTC. It translates to CASSPSRYEQYF.

The chain recombines TRBV25-1 with TRBJ2-5; TRBD1 is a possible D gene (6 bases). This CDR3 is built from 15 residues. Trimming cost V 3 bases and J 5 bases, with 16 bases left between them. The V gene's germline CDR1 is MGHDK and CDR2 SYGVNS. CDR3 in amino acids: CASSEGAGIGETQYF. The DNA of the CDR3 is TGTGCCAGCAGTGAGGGGGCAGGGATCGGGGAGACCCAGTACTTC.

This clone was picked up a small number of times. The CDR3 loop is CASSAQGAGTEAFF. DNA of the CDR3: TGTGCCAGTAGTGCACAGGGGGCTGGGACTGAAGCTTTCTTT. The chain carries TRBV19 and TRBJ1-1; 9 bases fit TRBD1. V dropped 5 bases and J dropped 5; count of bases not matched to a gene: 6. This CDR3 is built from 14 residues. Germline-derived CDR1 and CDR2 are LNHDA and SQIVND (reference sequence).

In its sample, this clone was seen once. The V gene is TRBV5-4, the J gene TRBJ2-5; 9 bases line up with TRBD1. V shed 3 bases and J 5 bases; nucleotides not matched to a gene: 5. CDR1 and CDR2 from the germline V gene are SGHNT and YYREEE (reference sequence). This CDR3 is built from 14 residues. As DNA, the CDR3 is TGTGCCAGCAGCTCTACAGGGGGCGGGGAGACCCAGTACTTC. As protein: CASSSTGGGETQYF.

This rearrangement joins TRBV19 to TRBJ1-5; a possible D gene is TRBD1 (5 bases). Trimming left V 1 base short and J 2 bases short, with 18 bases between. This CDR3 has 18 amino acids. The V gene's germline CDR1 is LNHDA and CDR2 SQIVND (reference sequence). The chain's CDR3 is CASSIASGLGIGNQPQHF. The CDR3 region has the DNA TGTGCCAGTAGTATAGCCTCGGGACTAGGGATCGGCAATCAGCCCCAGCATTTT.

This sequence joins TRBV28 and TRBJ1-5; no firm D call. Germline lookup yields CDR1 MDHEN and CDR2 SYDVKM. This CDR3 spans 14 amino acids. V was trimmed by 7 bases and J by 0 bases, leaving 10 bases between them. The CDR3 protein is CASITAYSNQPQHF. The CDR3 nucleotides are TGTGCCAGCATAACAGCTTATAGCAATCAGCCCCAGCATTTT.

The genes are TRBV19 and TRBJ1-5; D perhaps matches TRBD1 (5 bases). V shed 6 bases and J shed 5 bases, with 14 bases lying between them. The CDR3 has 14 residues. The V gene's germline CDR1 is LNHDA and CDR2 SQIVND (reference sequence). The chain's CDR3 is CASRRQLEDQPQHF. CDR3 sequence (DNA): TGTGCCAGTAGAAGACAGTTGGAGGATCAGCCCCAGCATTTT.

The chain has TRBV5-1 and TRBJ1-1; TRBD1 is a possible D gene (6 bases). CDR3 length equals 15 residues. Germline CDR1 reads SGHRS; CDR2 reads YFSETQ. V dropped 1 base and J dropped 5 bases, with 15 bases sitting between them. The DNA of the CDR3 is TGCGCCAGCAGCTTGCCGGGACAAGCGGGGACTGAAGCTTTCTTT. Its translation: CASSLPGQAGTEAFF.

CDR3 residues: CASSPLGTGELFF. The CDR3 DNA reads as TGTGCCAGCAGTCCTCTGGGCACCGGGGAGCTGTTTTTT. The gene calls are TRBV27 and TRBJ2-2; D not certain. CDR1 is MNHEY, CDR2 SMNVEV, per germline (reference sequence). The CDR3 extends over 13 amino acids. V lost 5 bases, J lost 4 bases, and 8 bases lay in between.

This clone was found once. The V call is TRBV5-1, the J call TRBJ2-1; 15 nucleotides match TRBD2. The CDR3 has 14 residues. V lost 3 bases, J lost 15 bases, and 7 bases stayed unmatched. Germline loops: CDR1 SGHRS, CDR2 YFSETQ. CDR3 nucleotide sequence: TGCGCCAGCAGCTCGGGACTAGCGGGAGGATTGATGTTCTTC. Its protein product is CASSSGLAGGLMFF.

V gene TRBV5-1 combines with J gene TRBJ1-5; D gene unclear. Germline lookup yields CDR1 SGHRS and CDR2 YFSETQ. Between the trimmed V and J ends, which lost 2 bases and 8 bases, there was a span of 14 bases. The CDR3 has 14 residues. CDR3 loop: CASSFQSGEEPQHF. CDR3 nucleotides: TGCGCCAGCAGCTTTCAGAGTGGAGAGGAGCCCCAGCATTTT. The full variable domain, its missing parts supplied by reference TRBV5-1 and TRBJ1-5, is KAGVTQTPRYLIKTRGQQVTLSCSPISGHRSVSWYQQTPGQGLQFLFEYFSETQRNKGNFPGRFSGRQFSNSRSEMNVSTLELGDSALYLCASSFQSGEEPQHFGDGTRLSIL.

This clone was seen a few times. The CDR3 DNA reads TGTGCCAGCAGCGTAGGGATCGGTTACGAGCAGTACTTC. It yields the protein CASSVGIGYEQYF. This chain links TRBV9 with TRBJ2-7; D is unresolved. Trimming stripped 0 bases from V and 4 bases from J, with 8 bases between. Germline CDR1 and CDR2: SGDLS and YYNGEE. The CDR3 runs 13 residues.

The V and J genes are TRBV9 and TRBJ1-2; unclear D gene. This CDR3 comprises 13 residues. Germline V CDR1 and CDR2: SGDLS, YYNGEE. The ends were cut back, 0 bases at V and 5 bases at J, with 8 bases in the middle. The CDR3 coding sequence is TGTGCCAGCAGCGTAGACGACATTTATGGCTACACCTTC. Its protein is CASSVDDIYGYTF.

V and J are TRBV20-1 and TRBJ2-7, with unresolved D. This CDR3 is built from 11 residues. In germline, CDR1 is DFQATT, CDR2 SNEGSKA (reference sequence). Trimming pared 2 bases from V and 7 bases from J, leaving 9 bases between. CDR3 sequence reads: CSARNTVEQYF. The CDR3 nucleotides read TGCAGTGCTAGAAATACGGTGGAGCAGTACTTC.

V gene TRBV7-8 combines with J gene TRBJ2-5, with 9 bases matching TRBD1. The CDR3 consists of 14 residues. The J segment lost 3 bases and the V segment lost 4 bases, leaving 3 bases of the junction unmatched. From germline, CDR1 is SGHVS and CDR2 FQNEAQ. The CDR3: CASSYGQGKETQYF. The CDR3 DNA is TGTGCCAGCAGCTATGGACAGGGGAAAGAGACCCAGTACTTC.

This chain uses TRBV9 with TRBJ2-4; 15 nucleotides match TRBD2. CDR1 and CDR2 from the germline V gene are SGDLS and YYNGEE. Trimming removed 0 bases from V and 0 bases from J; junction bases left unmatched: 7. The CDR3 totals 20 residues. CDR3 protein: CASSVGLGLAGGIAKNIQYF. CDR3 coding DNA: TGTGCCAGCAGCGTAGGATTGGGACTAGCGGGGGGCATAGCCAAAAACATTCAGTACTTC.